This T cell receptor (beta chain) was profiled in a study of blood T cell repertoires in COVID-19. Study information: Samples taken during acute and convalescent COVID-19 were collected in the United States, Italy and Spain. PBMCs, B-cell-depleted T cells, or T cells were the source of the cDNA or gDNA that made up the material.

Germline CDR1 is SGHTA and CDR2 is FQGTGA. The CDR3 contains 15 residues. Unmatched junction bases numbered 11, after V lost 0 bases and J lost 12 bases. Only in-frame clones appear in the TCRdb table, and some are missing; sequencing was by immunoSEQ multiplex PCR. Among some 80,000 clones listed, roughly 80% were seen once. The sample taken for sequencing was peripheral blood. The TCR originated in a woman in her 70s with acute or convalescent COVID-19. This rearrangement joins TRBV7-3 to TRBJ1-1; TRBD1 matches 9 bases. In DNA, the CDR3 is TGTGCCAGCAGCTTAACGGGGGCCCGGGACAGGGTAACTTTCTTT. Translation: CASSLTGARDRVTFF.